Sequencing of this TCR beta chain was carried out in a study of blood T cell repertoires in COVID-19. Study-level information: Acute and convalescent COVID-19 specimens originated in the United States, Italy and Spain. Sources were T cells, B-cell-depleted T cells, or PBMCs; the material itself was cDNA or gDNA.

Authors' methods: Amplification of reference gene primers provided the estimated nucleated cell counts. Repertoires were generated with immunoSEQ multiplex PCR, while TCRdb's copy carries only in-frame clones and drops some. The DNA was the basis for D and trimming; V, J and clone size are from that table. The top ten clones hold 0.9% of a sample with 450,000 or so clones, 85% to 90% of them seen once. CDR1 MNHEY and CDR2 SVGAGI come from the germline V gene. The CDR3 is 12 residues long. V dropped 11 bases and J dropped 3; count of bases not matched to a gene: 6. Seattle cases were enrolled at active infection and followed longitudinally.

This receptor was identified in a man younger than 35 with COVID-19, enrolled during active disease. This sequence joins TRBV6-5 and TRBJ1-2, with TRBD1 identical over 7 bases. The sample comprised peripheral blood. CDR3 sequence reads: CAGSQGYYGYTF. The CDR3 DNA reads TGTGCCGGATCACAGGGGTACTATGGCTACACCTTC.